The entry below describes one T cell receptor beta chain. Its matching antigen is unknown. The source of the sample is a study of T cell responses to AZD1222 COVID-19 vaccine. Clones were read by immunoSEQ multiplex PCR, and TCRdb kept only the in-frame ones, dropping some. The sample comprises around 150,000 clones, just under 95% of which are singletons, and approximately 7% rests with the top ten. Findings and caveats of the study: Unmutated variant regions reportedly attract nearly half of all spike-specific TCRs.

The length of the CDR3 is 15 residues. From germline, CDR1 is SGDLS and CDR2 YYNGEE. Trimming stripped 4 bases from V and 8 bases from J, with 18 bases between. The TCR comes from an adult who received the AZD1222 COVID-19 vaccine. Sequencing used peripheral blood, obtained 28 days after the second AZD1222 dose. The gene calls are TRBV9 and TRBJ1-4; tentatively, D is TRBD1 (6 bases). CDR3 amino acids: CASSLRGGGQEKLFF. CDR3 sequence (DNA): TGTGCCAGCAGCCTCCGGGGAGGGGGGCAAGAAAAACTGTTTTTT.